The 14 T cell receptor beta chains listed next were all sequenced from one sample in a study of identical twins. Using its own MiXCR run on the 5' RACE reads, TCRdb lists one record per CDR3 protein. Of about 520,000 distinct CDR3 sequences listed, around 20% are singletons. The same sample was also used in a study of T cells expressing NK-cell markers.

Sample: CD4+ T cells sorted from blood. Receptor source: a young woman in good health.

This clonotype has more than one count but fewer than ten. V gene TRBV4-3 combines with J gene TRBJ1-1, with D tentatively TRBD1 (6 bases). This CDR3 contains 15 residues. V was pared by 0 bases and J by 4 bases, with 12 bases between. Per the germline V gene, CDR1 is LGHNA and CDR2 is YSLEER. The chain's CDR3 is CASSQDLGGFTEAFF. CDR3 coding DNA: TGCGCCAGCAGCCAAGATCTCGGGGGCTTCACTGAAGCTTTCTTT.

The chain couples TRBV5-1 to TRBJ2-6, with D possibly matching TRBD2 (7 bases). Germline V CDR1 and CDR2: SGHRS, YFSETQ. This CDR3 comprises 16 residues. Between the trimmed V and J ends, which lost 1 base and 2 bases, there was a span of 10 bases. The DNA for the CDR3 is TGCGCCAGCAGCTTGTCGGGGGGCGCTGGGGCCAACGTCCTGACTTTC. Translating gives CASSLSGGAGANVLTF.

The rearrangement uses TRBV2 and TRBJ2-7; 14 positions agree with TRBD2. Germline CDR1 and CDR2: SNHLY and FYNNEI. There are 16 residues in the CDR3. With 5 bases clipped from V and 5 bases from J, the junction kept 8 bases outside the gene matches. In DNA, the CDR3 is TGTGCCAGCAGTAGGGGGACTAGCGGGAGAACCCACGAGCAGTACTTC. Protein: CASSRGTSGRTHEQYF.

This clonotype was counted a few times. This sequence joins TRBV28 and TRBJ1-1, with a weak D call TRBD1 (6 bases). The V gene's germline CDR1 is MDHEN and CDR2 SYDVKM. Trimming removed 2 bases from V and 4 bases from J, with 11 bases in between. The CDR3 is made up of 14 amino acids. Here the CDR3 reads CASSLIGGPTEAFF. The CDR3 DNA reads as TGTGCCAGCAGTTTAATTGGGGGGCCCACTGAAGCTTTCTTT. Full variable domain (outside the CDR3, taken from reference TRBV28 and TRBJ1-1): DVKVTQSSRYLVKRTGEKVFLECVQDMDHENMFWYRQDPGLGLRLIYFSYDVKMKEKGDIPEGYSVSREKKERFSLILESASTNQTSMYLCASSLIGGPTEAFFGQGTRLTVV.

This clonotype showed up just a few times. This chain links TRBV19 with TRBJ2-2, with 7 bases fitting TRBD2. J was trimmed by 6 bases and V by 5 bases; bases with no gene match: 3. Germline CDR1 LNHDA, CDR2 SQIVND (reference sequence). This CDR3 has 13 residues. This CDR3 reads CASSWGGPGELFF. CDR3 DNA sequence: TGTGCCAGTAGTTGGGGGGGTCCCGGGGAGCTGTTTTTT.

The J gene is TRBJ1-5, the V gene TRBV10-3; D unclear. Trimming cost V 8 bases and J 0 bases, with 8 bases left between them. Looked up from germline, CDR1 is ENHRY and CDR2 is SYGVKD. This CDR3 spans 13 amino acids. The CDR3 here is CAIGRYSNQPQHF. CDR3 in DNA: TGTGCCATCGGCAGGTATAGCAATCAGCCCCAGCATTTT.

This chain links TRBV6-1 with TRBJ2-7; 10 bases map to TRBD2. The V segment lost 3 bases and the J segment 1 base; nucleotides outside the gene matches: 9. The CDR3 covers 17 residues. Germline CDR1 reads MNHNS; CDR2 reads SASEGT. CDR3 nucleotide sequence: TGTGCCAGCAGTGATTATCCACTAGCGGGGTATTCCTACGAGCAGTACTTC. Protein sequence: CASSDYPLAGYSYEQYF.

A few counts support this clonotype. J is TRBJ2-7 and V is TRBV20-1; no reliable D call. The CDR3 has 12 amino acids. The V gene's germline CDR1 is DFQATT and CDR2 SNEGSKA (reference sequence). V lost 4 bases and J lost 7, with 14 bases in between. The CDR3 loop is CSATPTMGEQYF. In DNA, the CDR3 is TGCAGTGCTACTCCGACGATGGGGGAGCAGTACTTC.

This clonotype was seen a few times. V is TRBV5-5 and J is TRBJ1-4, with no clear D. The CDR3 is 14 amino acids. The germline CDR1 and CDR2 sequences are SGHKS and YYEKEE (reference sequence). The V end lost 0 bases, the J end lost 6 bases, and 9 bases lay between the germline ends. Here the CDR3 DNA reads TGTGCCAGCAGCTTGGGACATATAGATGAAAAACTGTTTTTT. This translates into CASSLGHIDEKLFF.

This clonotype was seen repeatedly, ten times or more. CDR3 region: CASSLGVGTEAFF. DNA of the CDR3: TGCGCCAGCAGCTTAGGGGTAGGCACTGAAGCTTTCTTT. V gene TRBV5-1 combines with J gene TRBJ1-1, with D perhaps matching TRBD1 (5 bases). The CDR3 loop spans 13 amino acids. From germline, CDR1 is SGHRS and CDR2 YFSETQ. V was pared by 2 bases and J by 4 bases, with 9 bases between. The full variable domain, in which reference TRBV5-1 and TRBJ1-1 provide the parts outside the CDR3, is KAGVTQTPRYLIKTRGQQVTLSCSPISGHRSVSWYQQTPGQGLQFLFEYFSETQRNKGNFPGRFSGRQFSNSRSEMNVSTLELGDSALYLCASSLGVGTEAFFGQGTRLTVV.

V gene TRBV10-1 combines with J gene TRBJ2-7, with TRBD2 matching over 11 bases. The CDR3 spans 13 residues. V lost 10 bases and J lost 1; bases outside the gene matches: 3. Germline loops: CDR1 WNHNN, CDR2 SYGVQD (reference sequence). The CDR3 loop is CAKGLAESYEQYF. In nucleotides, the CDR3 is TGCGCCAAGGGACTAGCGGAATCCTACGAGCAGTACTTC.

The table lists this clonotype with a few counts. CDR3 amino acids: CASSLWGFRNTEAFF. The CDR3, as DNA: TGCGCCAGCAGCTTGTGGGGGTTTCGGAACACTGAAGCTTTCTTT. The chain recombines TRBV5-1 with TRBJ1-1, with D possibly TRBD1 on 5 matching bases. The germline gives CDR1 SGHRS, CDR2 YFSETQ. The ends were cut back, 1 base at V and 1 base at J, with 11 bases in the middle. CDR3 size: 15 residues.

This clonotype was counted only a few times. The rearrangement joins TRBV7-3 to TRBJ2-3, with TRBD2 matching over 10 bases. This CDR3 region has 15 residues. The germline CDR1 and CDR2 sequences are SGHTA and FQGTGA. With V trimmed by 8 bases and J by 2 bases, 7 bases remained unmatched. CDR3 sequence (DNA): TGTGCCAGCTCGATAGCGGGGGGCCTCACAGATACGCAGTATTTT. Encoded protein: CASSIAGGLTDTQYF.

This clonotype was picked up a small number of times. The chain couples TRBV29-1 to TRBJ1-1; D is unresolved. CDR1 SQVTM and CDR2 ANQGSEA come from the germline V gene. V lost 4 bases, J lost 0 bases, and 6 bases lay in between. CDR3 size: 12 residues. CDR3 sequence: CSVAYMNTEAFF. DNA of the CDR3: TGCAGCGTTGCTTATATGAACACTGAAGCTTTCTTT.